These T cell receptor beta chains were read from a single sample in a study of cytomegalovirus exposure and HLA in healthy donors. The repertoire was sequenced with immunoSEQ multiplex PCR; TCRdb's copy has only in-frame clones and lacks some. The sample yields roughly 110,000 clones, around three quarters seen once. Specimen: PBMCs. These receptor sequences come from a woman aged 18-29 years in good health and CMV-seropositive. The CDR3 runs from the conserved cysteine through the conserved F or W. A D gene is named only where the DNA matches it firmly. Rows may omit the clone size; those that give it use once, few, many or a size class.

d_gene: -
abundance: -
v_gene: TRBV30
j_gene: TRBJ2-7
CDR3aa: CAWSVWGDEQYF
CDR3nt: TGTGCCTGGAGTGTATGGGGGGACGAGCAGTACTTC

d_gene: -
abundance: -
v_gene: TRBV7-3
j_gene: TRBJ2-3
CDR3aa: CASSGGPSTDTQYF
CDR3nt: TGTGCCAGTTCGGGGGGCCCTAGCACAGATACGCAGTATTTT

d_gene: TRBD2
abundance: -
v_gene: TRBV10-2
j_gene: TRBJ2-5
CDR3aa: CASRGLTSGIQETQYF
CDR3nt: TGCGCCAGCAGAGGTTTGACTAGCGGGATCCAAGAGACCCAGTACTTC

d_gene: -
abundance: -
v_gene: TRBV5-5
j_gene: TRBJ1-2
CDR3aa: CASERDIGNYGYTF
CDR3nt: TGTGCCAGCGAACGGGACATCGGAAACTATGGCTACACCTTC

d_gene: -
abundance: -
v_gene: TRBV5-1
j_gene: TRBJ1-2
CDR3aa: CASSLSFVSYGYTF
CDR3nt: TGCGCCAGCAGCTTAAGTTTCGTGAGCTATGGCTACACCTTC

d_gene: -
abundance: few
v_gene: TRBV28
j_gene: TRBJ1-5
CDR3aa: CASSLLGGQNQPQHF
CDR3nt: TGTGCCAGCAGTCTACTAGGCGGACAGAATCAGCCCCAGCATTTT

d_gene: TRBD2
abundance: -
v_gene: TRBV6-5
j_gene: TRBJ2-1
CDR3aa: CATVAGDVDEQFF
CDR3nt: TGTGCCACAGTAGCGGGAGATGTTGATGAGCAGTTCTTC

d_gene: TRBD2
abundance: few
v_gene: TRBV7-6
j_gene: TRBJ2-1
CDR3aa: CASSLLRGTRNEQFF
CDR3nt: TGTGCCAGCAGTCTTCTTAGAGGGACTAGGAATGAGCAGTTCTTC

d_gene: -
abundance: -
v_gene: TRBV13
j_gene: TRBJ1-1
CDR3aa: CASSLLRRNTEAFF
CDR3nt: TGTGCCAGCAGCTTACTTCGCAGGAACACTGAAGCTTTCTTT

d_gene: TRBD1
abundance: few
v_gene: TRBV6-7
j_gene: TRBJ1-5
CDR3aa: CASRKSGTEEGQPQHF
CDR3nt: TGTGCCAGCAGGAAATCAGGGACAGAGGAGGGTCAGCCCCAGCATTTT

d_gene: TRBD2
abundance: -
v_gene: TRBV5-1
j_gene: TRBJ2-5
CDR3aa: CASSPLAGETQYF
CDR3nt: TGCGCCAGCAGCCCGCTAGCGGGAGAGACCCAGTACTTC

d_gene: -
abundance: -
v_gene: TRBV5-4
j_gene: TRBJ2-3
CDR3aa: CASSRDSNTDTQYF
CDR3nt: TGTGCCAGCAGCCGGGACTCAAATACAGATACGCAGTATTTT

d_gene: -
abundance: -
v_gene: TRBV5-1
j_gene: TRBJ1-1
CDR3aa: CASSLGDSSQEAFF
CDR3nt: TGCGCCAGCAGCTTGGGGGACTCCTCCCAGGAAGCTTTCTTT

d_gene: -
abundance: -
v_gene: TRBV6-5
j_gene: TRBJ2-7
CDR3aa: CASSSPTSSYEQYF
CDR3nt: TGTGCCAGCAGTTCCCCCACCAGCTCCTACGAGCAGTACTTC

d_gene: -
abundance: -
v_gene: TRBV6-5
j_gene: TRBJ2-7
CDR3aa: CASSYSLGEDYEQYF
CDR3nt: TGTGCCAGCAGTTACTCATTGGGGGAGGACTACGAGCAGTACTTC

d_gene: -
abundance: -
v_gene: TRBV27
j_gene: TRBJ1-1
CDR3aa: CASFKDGGAANMNTEAFF
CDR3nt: TGTGCCAGCTTTAAAGACGGAGGGGCGGCCAACATGAACACTGAAGCTTTCTTT

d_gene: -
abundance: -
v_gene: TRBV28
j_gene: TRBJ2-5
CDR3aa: CASSLPTELAEGTQYF
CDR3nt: TGTGCCAGCAGTTTGCCGACCGAACTTGCCGAGGGGACCCAGTACTTC

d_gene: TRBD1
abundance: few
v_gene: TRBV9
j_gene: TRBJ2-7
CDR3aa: CASSPRQGGPYEQYF
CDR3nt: TGTGCCAGCAGCCCCCGACAGGGTGGTCCCTACGAGCAGTACTTC

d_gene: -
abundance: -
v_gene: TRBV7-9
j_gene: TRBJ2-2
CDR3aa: CSSSLTGNTGELFF
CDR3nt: TGTTCCAGCAGCTTGACAGGCAACACCGGGGAGCTGTTTTTT

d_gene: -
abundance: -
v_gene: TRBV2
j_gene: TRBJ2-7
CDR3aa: CASSQYRMSEQYF
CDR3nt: TGTGCCAGCAGTCAGTACAGGATGAGTGAGCAGTACTTC

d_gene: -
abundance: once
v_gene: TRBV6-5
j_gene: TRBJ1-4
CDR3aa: CASSYGRGGVFEKLFF
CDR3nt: TGTGCCAGCAGTTACGGGCGGGGAGGGGTGTTTGAAAAACTGTTTTTT

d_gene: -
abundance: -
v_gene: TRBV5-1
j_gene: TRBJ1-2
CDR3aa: CASSLAQDGGYGYTF
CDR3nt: TGCGCCAGCAGCTTGGCTCAGGACGGGGGCTATGGCTACACCTTC

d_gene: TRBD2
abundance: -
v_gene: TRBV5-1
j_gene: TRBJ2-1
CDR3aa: CASMSGGSGLYNEQFF
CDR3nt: TGCGCCAGCATGTCCGGGGGTAGCGGGCTATACAATGAGCAGTTCTTC

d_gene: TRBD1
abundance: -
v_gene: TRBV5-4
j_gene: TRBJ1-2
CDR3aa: CASSLGQGVYGYTF
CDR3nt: TGTGCCAGCAGCTTGGGACAGGGGGTCTATGGCTACACCTTC

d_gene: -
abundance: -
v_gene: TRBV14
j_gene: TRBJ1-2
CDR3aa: CASSQARAYGYTF
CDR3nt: TGTGCCAGCAGCCAAGCCAGGGCCTATGGCTACACCTTC

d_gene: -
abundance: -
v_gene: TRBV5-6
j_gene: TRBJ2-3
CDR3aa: CASSLDGGADTQYF
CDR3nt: TGTGCCAGCAGCTTGGACGGGGGAGCAGATACGCAGTATTTT

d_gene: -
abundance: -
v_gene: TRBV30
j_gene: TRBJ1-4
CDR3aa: CAWSAPEDSIREKLFF
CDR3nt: TGTGCCTGGAGTGCCCCCGAAGACTCGATACGGGAAAAACTGTTTTTT

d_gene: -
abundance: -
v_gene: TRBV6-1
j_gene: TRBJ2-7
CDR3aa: CASSGLGGGSSPEQYF
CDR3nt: TGTGCCAGCAGTGGCCTGGGGGGCGGGAGTTCTCCCGAGCAGTACTTC

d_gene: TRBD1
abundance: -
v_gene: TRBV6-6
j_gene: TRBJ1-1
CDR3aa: CASSQGQGAFF
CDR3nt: TGTGCCAGCAGTCAGGGACAGGGTGCTTTCTTT

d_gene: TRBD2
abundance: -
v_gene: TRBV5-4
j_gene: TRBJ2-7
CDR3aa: CASSSGTSGYYEQYF
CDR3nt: TGTGCCAGCAGCTCCGGGACTAGCGGCTACTACGAGCAGTACTTC

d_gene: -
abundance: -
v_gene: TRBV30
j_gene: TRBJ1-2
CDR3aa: CAWDRQSYGYTF
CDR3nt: TGTGCCTGGGACAGACAATCCTATGGCTACACCTTC

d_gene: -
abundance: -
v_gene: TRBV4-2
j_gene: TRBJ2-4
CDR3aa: CASSQGRYLAKNIQYF
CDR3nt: TGTGCCAGCAGCCAAGGGAGATACCTAGCCAAAAACATTCAGTACTTC

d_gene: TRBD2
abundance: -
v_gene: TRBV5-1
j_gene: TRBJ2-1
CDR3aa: CASSLAGLAGRNEQFF
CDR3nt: TGCGCCAGCAGCTTGGCTGGACTAGCGGGAAGGAATGAGCAGTTCTTC

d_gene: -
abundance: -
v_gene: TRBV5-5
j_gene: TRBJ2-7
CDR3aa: CASSSQTGGESYEQYF
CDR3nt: TGTGCCAGCAGCTCTCAGACCGGGGGAGAGTCCTACGAGCAGTACTTC

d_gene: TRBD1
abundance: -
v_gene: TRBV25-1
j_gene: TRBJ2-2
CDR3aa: CASSLGQGGELFF
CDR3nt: TGTGCCAGCAGTCTGGGACAGGGCGGGGAGCTGTTTTTT

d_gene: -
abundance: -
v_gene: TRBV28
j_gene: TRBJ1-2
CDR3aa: CASRWDTSGYTF
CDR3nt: TGTGCCAGCAGGTGGGACACGTCCGGCTACACCTTC

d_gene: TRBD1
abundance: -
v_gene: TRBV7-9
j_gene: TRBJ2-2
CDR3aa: CAGGKATGGRPGELFF
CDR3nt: TGTGCCGGAGGGAAGGCGACAGGGGGTCGGCCCGGGGAGCTGTTTTTT

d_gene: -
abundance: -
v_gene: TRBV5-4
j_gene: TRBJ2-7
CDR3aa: CASSLGDRYSTEQYF
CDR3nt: TGTGCCAGCAGCTTGGGAGATCGTTACTCCACCGAGCAGTACTTC

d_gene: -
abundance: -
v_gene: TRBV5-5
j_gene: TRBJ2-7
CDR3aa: CASSLRRQDSYEQYF
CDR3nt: TGTGCCAGCAGCTTGAGAAGGCAGGACTCCTACGAGCAGTACTTC

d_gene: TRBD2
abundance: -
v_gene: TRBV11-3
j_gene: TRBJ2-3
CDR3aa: CAGSTGGLGDTQYF
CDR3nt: TGTGCCGGATCCACGGGAGGGCTTGGAGATACGCAGTATTTT

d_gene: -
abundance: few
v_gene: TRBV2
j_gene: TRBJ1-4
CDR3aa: CASRGLLLGEKLFF
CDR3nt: TGTGCCAGCAGAGGTCTACTATTAGGAGAAAAACTGTTTTTT

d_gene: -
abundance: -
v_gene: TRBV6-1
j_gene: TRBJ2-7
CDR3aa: CASSRRDIDEQYF
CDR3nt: TGTGCCAGCAGTCGCCGGGACATAGACGAGCAGTACTTC

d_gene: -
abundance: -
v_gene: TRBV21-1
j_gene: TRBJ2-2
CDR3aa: CASSDSGTVNTGELFF
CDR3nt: TGTGCCAGCAGCGACTCCGGGACAGTGAACACCGGGGAGCTGTTTTTT

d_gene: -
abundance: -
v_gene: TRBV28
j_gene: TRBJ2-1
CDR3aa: CASLTGYNEQFF
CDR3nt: TGTGCCAGCTTGACTGGGTACAATGAGCAGTTCTTC

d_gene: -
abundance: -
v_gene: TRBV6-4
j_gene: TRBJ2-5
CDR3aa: CASGLGETQYF
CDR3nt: TGTGCCAGCGGGTTGGGCGAGACCCAGTACTTC

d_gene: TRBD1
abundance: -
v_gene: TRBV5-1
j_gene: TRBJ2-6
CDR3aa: CASSRDSHSGANVLTF
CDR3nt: TGCGCCAGCAGCAGGGACAGCCACTCTGGGGCCAACGTCCTGACTTTC

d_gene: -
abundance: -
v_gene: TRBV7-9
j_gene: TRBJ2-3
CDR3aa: CASSPDWSTDTQYF
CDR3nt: TGTGCCAGCAGCCCAGACTGGAGCACAGATACGCAGTATTTT

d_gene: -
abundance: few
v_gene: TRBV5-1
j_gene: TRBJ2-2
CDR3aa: CASSLKQGINTGELFF
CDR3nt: TGCGCCAGCAGCTTGAAGCAGGGAATTAACACCGGGGAGCTGTTTTTT

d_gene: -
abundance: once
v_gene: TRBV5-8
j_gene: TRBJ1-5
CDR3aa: CASGLYSYQPQHF
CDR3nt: TGTGCCAGCGGTTTATACAGTTATCAGCCCCAGCATTTT